These 18 T cell receptor beta chains originate from one sample sequenced in a study of shared clonotypes between healthy human individuals. Libraries were prepared by immunoSEQ multiplex PCR; TCRdb keeps only in-frame clonotypes and omits some of them. The sample includes 2 million to 3 million clones, 90% to 95% of them seen just once. The material sequenced was naive CD4+ T cells from PBMCs. Subset given: CD45RA+ positively selected. These receptor sequences come from a man aged 18 to 29 in good health. Some clones in this sample may be carry-over from other donors' samples.

V and J are TRBV28 and TRBJ2-7; TRBD2 agrees at 8 bases. The CDR3 has 16 residues. V dropped 1 base and J dropped 1; count of bases not matched to a gene: 6. Germline CDR1 reads MDHEN; CDR2 reads SYDVKM. The CDR3, as DNA: TGTGCCAGCAGTTTATTTCCAGCGGGAGCTTCCTACGAGCAGTACTTC. Amino acids: CASSLFPAGASYEQYF.

Comment on this clone: Additional DNA sequences in this sample encode the identical CDR3. The rearrangement uses TRBV28 and TRBJ2-7; no clear D gene. There are 13 residues in the CDR3. CDR1 MDHEN and CDR2 SYDVKM come from the germline V gene. Trimming stripped 2 bases from V and 2 bases from J, with 7 bases between. This chain's CDR3 is CASSLGPPYEQYF. The CDR3 DNA reads as TGTGCCAGCAGTTTAGGTCCCCCCTACGAGCAGTACTTC.

This clone was found once. This chain connects TRBV6-5 to TRBJ1-1; TRBD1 matches at 7 bases. CDR1 and CDR2 from the germline V gene are MNHEY and SVGAGI. Trimming took 6 bases from V and 0 from J; bases not matched to a gene: 7. The CDR3 consists of 15 residues. This CDR3 is CASRTGWGMNTEAFF. The DNA of the CDR3 is TGTGCCAGCAGGACAGGGTGGGGCATGAACACTGAAGCTTTCTTT.

This chain connects TRBV5-1 to TRBJ2-7, with 8 nucleotides matching TRBD2. The ends lost 4 bases at V and 2 bases at J; junction bases unmatched: 8. Germline V gene sequence: CDR1 SGHRS, CDR2 YFSETQ. This CDR3 has 15 amino acids. Written as DNA, the CDR3 is TGCGCCAGCAGCCACCGGGCGGGGGGCCCCTACGAGCAGTACTTC. Translation: CASSHRAGGPYEQYF.

This chain links TRBV10-3 with TRBJ1-2, with 8 bases identical to TRBD1. The CDR3 has 14 amino acids. Germline assignment: CDR1 ENHRY and CDR2 SYGVKD. Here the CDR3 DNA reads TGTGCATCGCACCCCGGACAGGGAGATTATGGCTACACCTTC. The encoded protein is CASHPGQGDYGYTF.

This clone was observed once. V and J are TRBV7-8 and TRBJ1-1; D perhaps matches TRBD1 (6 bases). CDR3 length: 14 residues. Per the germline V gene, CDR1 is SGHVS and CDR2 is FQNEAQ. V was trimmed by 5 bases and J by 5 bases, leaving 15 bases between them. The CDR3 DNA reads TGTGCCAGCAGCGCTACAGGGACCGGGACTGAAGCTTTCTTT. It specifies CASSATGTGTEAFF.

The V and J genes are TRBV29-1 and TRBJ2-3; a weak D match, TRBD2 (6 bases). Germline loops: CDR1 SQVTM, CDR2 ANQGSEA. Trimming stripped 5 bases from V and 5 bases from J, with 20 bases between. CDR3 size: 15 residues. CDR3 region: CSVTIGSARRDTQYF. The CDR3 region has the DNA TGCAGCGTTACCATCGGGAGTGCGAGGCGAGATACGCAGTATTTT.

This chain connects TRBV9 to TRBJ2-5; TRBD2 matches at 14 bases. The CDR3 is 16 amino acids. Looked up from germline, CDR1 is SGDLS and CDR2 is YYNGEE. Trimming removed 4 bases from V and 1 base from J; junction bases left unmatched: 3. In nucleotides, the CDR3 is TGTGCCAGCAGCAGACTAGCGGGAGGGCCCCAAGAGACCCAGTACTTC. It is translated as CASSRLAGGPQETQYF.

V gene TRBV5-4 combines with J gene TRBJ2-1; 9 positions agree with TRBD2. The trim removed 4 bases at V and 8 bases at J, leaving 13 bases unmatched. The germline V gene has CDR1 SGHNT and CDR2 YYREEE (reference sequence). The CDR3 sequence is 16 residues long. This chain's CDR3 is CASSPTIGGRADEQFF. The CDR3 DNA follows: TGTGCCAGCAGCCCCACAATCGGCGGGAGGGCCGATGAGCAGTTCTTC.

In the case of this clone: The sample holds other DNA sequences that translate to the same CDR3. The rearrangement uses TRBV7-2 and TRBJ2-7; no clear D gene. In germline, CDR1 is SGHTA, CDR2 FQGNSA. CDR3 length: 14 amino acids. V lost 5 bases, J lost 0 bases, and 11 bases lay in between. The CDR3 DNA reads TGTGCCAGCAGCCTGTCTGGAAGCTCCTACGAGCAGTACTTC. It encodes CASSLSGSSYEQYF.

The V and J genes are TRBV5-1 and TRBJ1-3, with 8 bases aligning to TRBD1. The CDR3 has 16 residues. V lost 0 bases and J lost 3; bases outside the gene matches: 5. Germline V gives CDR1 SGHRS, CDR2 YFSETQ. The CDR3 loop reads CASSLAGQGDGNTIYF. CDR3 DNA sequence: TGCGCCAGCAGCTTGGCCGGACAGGGAGATGGAAACACCATATATTTT.

J is TRBJ2-1 and V is TRBV29-1, with D tentatively TRBD2 (5 bases). The germline V gene encodes CDR1 SQVTM and CDR2 ANQGSEA. Trimming stripped 2 bases from V and 9 bases from J, with 14 bases between. The CDR3 extends over 13 amino acids. This chain's CDR3 is CSVERRLTTEQFF. The CDR3 DNA is TGCAGCGTTGAAAGAAGACTAACTACTGAGCAGTTCTTC.

V and J are TRBV7-2 and TRBJ2-7, with 8 bases lining up with TRBD2. V dropped 4 bases and J dropped 2; count of bases not matched to a gene: 4. CDR1 SGHTA and CDR2 FQGNSA come from the germline V gene. This CDR3 spans 14 amino acids. CDR3 in amino acids: CASSSSGPPYEQYF. The CDR3 DNA reads TGTGCCAGCAGCTCTAGCGGGCCCCCCTACGAGCAGTACTTC.

The chain carries TRBV7-2 and TRBJ1-2, with D possibly matching TRBD1 (6 bases). Germline CDR1 reads SGHTA; CDR2 reads FQGNSA. The CDR3 covers 14 residues. V dropped 1 base and J dropped 4 bases, with 10 bases sitting between them. CDR3 sequence reads: CASSLEVGGYGYTF. Written as DNA, the CDR3 is TGTGCCAGCAGCTTAGAAGTAGGGGGCTATGGCTACACCTTC.

V gene TRBV28 combines with J gene TRBJ2-3; D ambiguous. The CDR3 consists of 15 residues. Germline loops: CDR1 MDHEN, CDR2 SYDVKM. The V gene lost 3 bases and the J gene lost 0 bases, with 10 bases spanning the gap. The CDR3 sequence: CASSFRGVSTDTQYF. The CDR3 nucleotides are TGTGCCAGCAGTTTTCGTGGAGTTAGCACAGATACGCAGTATTTT.

The chain has TRBV30 and TRBJ1-1; tentatively, D is TRBD1 (6 bases). CDR1 and CDR2 (germline): GTSNPN, SVGIG (reference sequence). The CDR3 is made up of 14 amino acids. Trimming left V 3 bases short and J 5 bases short, with 16 bases between. CDR3 protein: CAWREGQFWTEAFF. The CDR3 DNA is TGTGCCTGGAGAGAAGGACAGTTTTGGACTGAAGCTTTCTTT.

The chain recombines TRBV28 with TRBJ2-7; D ambiguous. The CDR3 is made up of 14 amino acids. V lost 1 base, J lost 3 bases, and 10 bases lay in between. From germline, CDR1 is MDHEN and CDR2 SYDVKM. The CDR3 DNA reads TGTGCCAGCAGTTTATCTGTTCTCCACTACGAGCAGTACTTC. It encodes CASSLSVLHYEQYF.

About this clone itself: One end of the junction does not line up with germline, which may come from a read error. V usage is TRBV4-2 and J usage is TRBJ2-1, with 9 positions matching TRBD1. Germline CDR1 reads LGHNA; CDR2 reads YNFKEQ. The CDR3 covers 15 residues. The chain's CDR3 is CASRQGTGNYNEQFF. The CDR3 DNA reads as TGTGCCAGCAGACAAGGGACAGGGAATTACAATGAGCAGTTCTTC.